This T cell receptor beta chain was captured by sequencing in a study of CD8+ T cells in alopecia areata. The study, taken as a whole, reports: Lesional scalp, notably in alopecia totalis/universalis, had clonality above that of normal scalp.

RNA was isolated and reverse transcribed to cDNA, the sequencing template. The repertoire was sequenced with immunoSEQ multiplex PCR; TCRdb's copy has only in-frame clones and lacks some. The sample lists 150,000 to 200,000 clones; approximately 61% were seen once. Per the germline V gene, CDR1 is MNHNY and CDR2 is SVGAGI (reference sequence). The V gene end was trimmed by 5 bases and the J gene end by 13 bases; junction bases not matched to a gene: 5. The CDR3 has 11 amino acids. Treatment given: oral pan-JAK inhibitor, 5-10 mg twice daily. Concerning this clone: Its antigen remains unidentified.

This receptor was obtained from a human donor with alopecia areata. V gene TRBV6-6 combines with J gene TRBJ1-1; TRBD1 matches at 9 bases. The source was CD4+ T cells sorted from blood, collected at week 24, from a patient treated with tofacitinib. CDR3 in amino acids: CASSTGGSGFF. The CDR3, as DNA: TGTGCCAGCAGTACAGGGGGCTCAGGTTTCTTT.